This TCR beta chain was captured by sequencing in a study of CD8+ T cells in alopecia areata. About the research overall: Severity scores in treated patients reflected the percentage of scalp affected.

V was pared by 8 bases and J by 5 bases, with 22 bases between. Germline CDR1 and CDR2: SQVTM and ANQGSEA. The CDR3 has 15 residues. RNA was extracted and reverse transcribed into cDNA as the sequencing template. TCRdb's table, derived via immunoSEQ multiplex PCR, lists solely in-frame clones and lacks some. The sample shows over 150,000 clones, 55% to 70% of them seen only once. The treatment was: oral pan-JAK inhibitor, 5-10 mg twice daily. This clone has a handful of counts. The chain is built from TRBV29-1 and TRBJ2-4; D is tentatively TRBD1 or TRBD2 (8 bases each). Specimen: CD4+ T cells sorted from blood, collected at week 4, from a patient treated with tofacitinib. This TCR came from a human donor with alopecia areata. This chain's CDR3 is CSSRGGTGGENIQYF. The DNA of the CDR3 is TGCAGCTCCCGGGGGGGGACAGGAGGTGAAAACATTCAGTACTTC.